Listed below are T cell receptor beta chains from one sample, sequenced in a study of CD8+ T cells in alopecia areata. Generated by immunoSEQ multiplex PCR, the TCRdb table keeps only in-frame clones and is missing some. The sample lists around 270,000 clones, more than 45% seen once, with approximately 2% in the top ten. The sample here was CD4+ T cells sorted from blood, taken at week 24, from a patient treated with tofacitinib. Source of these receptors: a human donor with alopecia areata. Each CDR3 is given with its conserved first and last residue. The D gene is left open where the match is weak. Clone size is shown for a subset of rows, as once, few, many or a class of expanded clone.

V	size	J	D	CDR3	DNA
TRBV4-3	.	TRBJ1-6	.	CASSQDEVSPLHF	TGCGCCAGCAGCCAAGATGAGGTTTCACCCCTCCACTTT
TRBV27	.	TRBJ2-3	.	CASSLSGGLTDTQYF	TGTGCCAGCAGTTTGTCCGGGGGGCTCACAGATACGCAGTATTTT
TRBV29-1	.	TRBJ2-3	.	CSVVSRPTSTDTQYF	TGCAGCGTTGTGAGTAGGCCCACTAGCACAGATACGCAGTATTTT
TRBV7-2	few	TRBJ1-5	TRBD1	CASSRGTGPQPQHF	TGTGCCAGCAGCCGAGGGACAGGGCCTCAGCCCCAGCATTTT
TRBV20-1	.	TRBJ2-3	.	CSARRSTQYF	TGCAGTGCCCGCAGGAGTACGCAGTATTTT
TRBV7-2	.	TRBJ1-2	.	CASSGTGFFYGYTF	TGTGCCAGCAGCGGAACAGGGTTTTTCTATGGCTACACCTTC
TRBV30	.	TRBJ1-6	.	CAWSLAGDYSPLHF	TGTGCCTGGAGCCTGGCAGGGGACTATTCACCCCTCCACTTT
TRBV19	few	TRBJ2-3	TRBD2	CASSRWAAGGQQDTQYF	TGTGCCAGTAGCCGATGGGCGGCGGGGGGGCAGCAAGATACGCAGTATTTT
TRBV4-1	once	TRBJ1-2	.	CASSQDGTPRGGYTF	TGCGCCAGCAGCCAAGATGGGACTCCGAGGGGTGGCTACACCTTC
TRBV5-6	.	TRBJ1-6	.	CASSRLRGERSPLHF	TGTGCCAGCAGTCGACTCAGGGGAGAACGTTCACCCCTCCACTTT
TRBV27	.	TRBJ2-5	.	CASTERVDLAETQYF	TGTGCCAGCACCGAACGGGTCGACCTTGCAGAGACCCAGTACTTC
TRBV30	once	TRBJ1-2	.	CAWSSTTGGYGYTF	TGTGCCTGGAGTTCGACGACCGGGGGATACGGCTACACCTTC
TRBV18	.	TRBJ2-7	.	CASSPSGGADYEQYF	TGTGCCAGCTCACCATCAGGAGGAGCAGACTACGAGCAGTACTTC
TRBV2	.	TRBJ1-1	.	CASSDRGRTEAFF	TGTGCCAGCAGTGACCGCGGTCGCACTGAAGCTTTCTTT
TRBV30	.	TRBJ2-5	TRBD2	CAWSVKRGGRETQYF	TGTGCCTGGAGTGTAAAACGGGGGGGCCGAGAGACCCAGTACTTC
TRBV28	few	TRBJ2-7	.	CASSLLYQYEQYF	TGTGCCAGCAGTTTATTGTACCAGTACGAGCAGTACTTC
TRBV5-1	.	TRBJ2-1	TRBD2	CASNWNPTSGGYNEQFF	TGCGCCAGCAATTGGAACCCCACTAGCGGGGGGTACAATGAGCAGTTCTTC
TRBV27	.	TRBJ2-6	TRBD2	CASSSPQLAVVPGANVLTF	TGTGCCAGCAGTTCCCCCCAACTAGCGGTGGTCCCTGGGGCCAACGTCCTGACTTTC
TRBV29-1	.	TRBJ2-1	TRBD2	CSVDGLAGPFHEQFF	TGCAGCGTTGATGGACTAGCGGGGCCGTTCCATGAGCAGTTCTTC
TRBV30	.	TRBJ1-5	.	CAWSAGASNQPQHF	TGTGCCTGGAGTGCTGGGGCGAGCAATCAGCCCCAGCATTTT
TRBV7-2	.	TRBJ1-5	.	CASSLAREVDSNQPQHF	TGTGCCAGCAGCTTAGCGCGTGAGGTTGATAGCAATCAGCCCCAGCATTTT
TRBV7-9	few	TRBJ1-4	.	CASSLMADEKLFF	TGTGCCAGCAGCTTGATGGCGGATGAAAAACTGTTTTTT
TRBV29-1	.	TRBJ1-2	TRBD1	CSVLDRSRPYGYTF	TGCAGCGTCCTGGACAGGTCCAGACCCTATGGCTACACCTTC
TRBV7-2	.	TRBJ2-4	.	CASSRSIAKNIQYF	TGTGCCAGCAGCCGATCGATAGCCAAAAACATTCAGTACTTC
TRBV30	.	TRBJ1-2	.	CAWSGSSYGYTF	TGTGCCTGGAGCGGAAGTTCTTATGGCTACACCTTC
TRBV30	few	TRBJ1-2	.	CAWSARIAGTVYGYTF	TGTGCCTGGAGTGCTAGAATCGCCGGGACGGTCTATGGCTACACCTTC
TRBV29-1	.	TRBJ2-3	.	CSVDEGADTQYF	TGCAGCGTTGACGAGGGTGCAGATACGCAGTATTTT
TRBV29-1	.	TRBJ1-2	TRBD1	CSADRDGLEGYTF	TGCAGCGCCGACAGGGATGGGTTGGAAGGCTACACCTTC
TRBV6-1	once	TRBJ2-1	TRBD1	CASSRTGVSEQFF	TGTGCCAGCAGTCGGACAGGGGTTTCTGAGCAGTTCTTC
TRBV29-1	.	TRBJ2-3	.	CSVGLVTDTQYF	TGCAGCGTTGGGCTGGTCACAGATACGCAGTATTTT
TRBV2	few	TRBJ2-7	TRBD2	CASSGLAGGVRNEQYF	TGTGCCAGCAGTGGACTAGCGGGGGGCGTACGTAACGAGCAGTACTTC
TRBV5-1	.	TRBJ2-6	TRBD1	CASSLRTGRGANVLTF	TGCGCCAGCAGCTTGAGGACAGGGAGAGGGGCCAACGTCCTGACTTTC
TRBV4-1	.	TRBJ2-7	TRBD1	CASSQDGMDREDYEQYF	TGCGCCAGCAGCCAAGATGGAATGGACAGGGAGGACTACGAGCAGTACTTC
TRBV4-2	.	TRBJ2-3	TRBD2	CASLAGGTADTQYF	TGTGCCAGCCTAGCGGGGGGGACCGCAGATACGCAGTATTTT
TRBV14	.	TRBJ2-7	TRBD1	CASSPLLPTGGYEQYF	TGTGCCAGCAGCCCGCTCCTCCCGACAGGGGGCTACGAGCAGTACTTC
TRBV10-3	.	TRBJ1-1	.	CAISGPRNEAFF	TGTGCCATCAGTGGCCCCAGGAATGAAGCTTTCTTT
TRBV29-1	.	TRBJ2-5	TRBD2	CSAGGETQYF	TGCAGCGCCGGGGGGGAGACCCAGTACTTC
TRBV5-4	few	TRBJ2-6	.	CASSPDGAGANVLTF	TGTGCCAGCAGCCCGGACGGAGCTGGGGCCAACGTCCTGACTTTC
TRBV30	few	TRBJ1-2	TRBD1	CAWETGLDYGYTF	TGTGCCTGGGAGACAGGGCTCGACTATGGCTACACCTTC
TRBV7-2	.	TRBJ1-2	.	CASSPQGAFSRDGYTF	TGTGCCAGCAGCCCCCAGGGTGCCTTTTCCAGGGATGGCTACACCTTC
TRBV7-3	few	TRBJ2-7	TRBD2	CASSLRPASGYEQYF	TGTGCCAGCAGCTTACGCCCGGCTAGCGGGTACGAGCAGTACTTC
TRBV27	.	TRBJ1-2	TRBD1	CASSLNGYRSGGIRGYTF	TGTGCCAGCAGTTTAAACGGCTATCGGTCAGGGGGGATTCGTGGCTACACCTTC
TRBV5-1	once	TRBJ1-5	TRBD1	CASSLGQGAKQPQHF	TGCGCCAGCAGCTTGGGACAGGGGGCGAAACAGCCCCAGCATTTT
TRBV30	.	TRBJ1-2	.	CASQGNYGYTF	TGTGCCAGTCAGGGGAACTATGGCTACACCTTC
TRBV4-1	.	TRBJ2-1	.	CASSQENEQFF	TGCGCCAGCAGCCAAGAGAATGAGCAGTTCTTC
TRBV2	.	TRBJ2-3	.	CASSEAGVPSDTQYF	TGTGCCAGCAGTGAGGCAGGGGTCCCCTCCGATACGCAGTATTTT
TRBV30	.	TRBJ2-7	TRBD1	CAWSGSGTGGYEQYF	TGTGCCTGGAGTGGCTCCGGGACAGGGGGCTACGAGCAGTACTTC
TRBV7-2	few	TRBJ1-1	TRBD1	CASRWGQQNTEAFF	TGTGCCAGCAGGTGGGGACAGCAGAACACTGAAGCTTTCTTT
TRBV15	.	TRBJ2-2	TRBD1	CATSRPWTGGNTGELFF	TGTGCCACCAGCAGACCATGGACAGGGGGCAACACCGGGGAGCTGTTTTTT
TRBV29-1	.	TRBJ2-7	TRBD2	CSVEIGTTGQYF	TGCAGCGTTGAGATCGGGACTACGGGGCAGTACTTC
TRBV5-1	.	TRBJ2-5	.	CASSRWDQETQYF	TGCGCCAGCAGCCGCTGGGATCAAGAGACCCAGTACTTC
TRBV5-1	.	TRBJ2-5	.	CASSLARQLQETQYF	TGCGCCAGCAGCTTGGCCCGTCAGCTCCAAGAGACCCAGTACTTC
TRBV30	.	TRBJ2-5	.	CAWRAPGAETQYF	TGTGCCTGGAGGGCCCCGGGGGCGGAGACCCAGTACTTC
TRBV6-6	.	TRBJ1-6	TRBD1	CAVSSTGHSSGSPLHF	TGTGCAGTCTCTTCGACAGGGCACTCCTCCGGTTCACCCCTCCACTTT
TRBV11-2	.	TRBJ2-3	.	CASSLGANTDTQYF	TGTGCCAGCAGCTTAGGGGCGAACACAGATACGCAGTATTTT
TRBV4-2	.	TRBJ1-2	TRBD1	CASSQDPRGQGGYGYTF	TGTGCCAGCAGCCAAGACCCGCGGGGACAGGGGGGCTATGGCTACACCTTC
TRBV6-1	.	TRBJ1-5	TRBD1	CASSAVGGTGDQPQHF	TGTGCCAGCAGTGCCGTCGGGGGGACAGGGGATCAGCCCCAGCATTTT